The 25 T cell receptor beta chains listed next were all sequenced from one sample in a study of T cells after yellow fever vaccination. TCRdb analysed the 5' RACE reads with MiXCR anew, one entry per CDR3 protein. The sample has 300,000 to 350,000 distinct CDR3 sequences, 3.5% to 4.5% seen once. Sequencing was performed on PBMCs, taken 15 days after the yellow fever booster vaccination. The receptor set was obtained from a man aged 18 to 29 who received the YFV17D yellow fever vaccine.

This clonotype was recorded at least ten times. This chain links TRBV5-4 with TRBJ1-1; D is possibly TRBD1 (5 bases). Germline V gene sequence: CDR1 SGHNT, CDR2 YYREEE (reference sequence). This CDR3 spans 15 amino acids. Trimming stripped 2 bases from V and 3 bases from J, with 14 bases between. The CDR3 protein is CASSFKSGGDTEAFF. In nucleotides, the CDR3 is TGTGCCAGCAGCTTCAAATCGGGGGGGGACACTGAAGCTTTCTTT.

With respect to this clonotype: At one of its ends the junction is not consistent with the germline gene, which may arise from a read error. The genes are TRBV6-2 or TRBV6-3 and TRBJ2-1; TRBD1 or TRBD2 may be the D gene (6 bases each). Germline lookup yields CDR1 MNHEY and CDR2 SVGEGT. The CDR3 loop spans 19 amino acids. This chain's CDR3 is CASSYTPTRRLGGNNEQLF. Here the CDR3 DNA reads TGTGCCAGCAGTTACACCCCGACGCGACGTCTGGGGGGCAACAATGAGCAGCTCTTC.

The rearrangement links TRBV4-1 to TRBJ1-6, with 8 nucleotides matching TRBD1. Losses at the gene ends were 0 bases for V and 8 bases for J; bases not matched to a gene: 6. CDR1 and CDR2 from the germline V gene are MGHRA and YSYEKL. The CDR3 runs to 16 residues. DNA for the CDR3: TGCGCCAGCAGCCAAGATCATGCGACAGGGGATTCACCCCTCCACTTT. Translation gives CASSQDHATGDSPLHF.

This clonotype has only a few counts. The rearrangement joins TRBV20-1 to TRBJ2-5; D gene uncertain. V was pared by 6 bases and J by 8 bases, with 16 bases between. The CDR3 is 12 residues long. In germline, CDR1 is DFQATT, CDR2 SNEGSKA (reference sequence). The DNA of the CDR3 is TGCAGTGCCTACAGTGAATTGGAAACCCAGTACTTC. Translation: CSAYSELETQYF.

The rearrangement joins TRBV7-9 to TRBJ2-5; D unclear. Trimming shortened V by 1 base and J by 2 bases, and 8 bases separated the two germline ends. This CDR3 has 14 amino acids. Germline-derived CDR1 and CDR2 are SEHNR and FQNEAQ (reference sequence). The CDR3 reads CASSLDFLQETQYF. CDR3 nucleotide sequence: TGTGCCAGCAGCTTAGATTTCCTTCAAGAGACCCAGTACTTC.

Only a few counts were recorded for this clonotype. This chain connects TRBV7-6 to TRBJ1-3, with D possibly being TRBD1 (6 bases). Per the germline V gene, CDR1 is SGHVS and CDR2 is FNYEAQ. The CDR3 is 14 residues long. V gave up 0 bases and J gave up 8 bases, with 11 bases separating them. The CDR3 sequence is CASSLAGGHDTIYF. CDR3 DNA sequence: TGTGCCAGCAGCTTAGCGGGGGGACACGACACCATATATTTT.

The CDR3 DNA follows: TGTGCCAGCAGTGGGGAATGGGTCGAGACCCAGTACTTC. Protein sequence: CASSGEWVETQYF. The chain is built from TRBV12-3 or TRBV12-4 and TRBJ2-5; no reliable D call. Trimming removed 5 bases at V and 5 bases at J, with 12 bases between. CDR3 length equals 13 residues.

In its sample, this clonotype was seen a few times. The chain combines TRBV20-1 with TRBJ2-3; perhaps TRBD1 as D (5 bases). Germline V gene data show CDR1 as DFQATT and CDR2 as SNEGSKA (reference sequence). CDR3 length: 14 amino acids. V gave up 5 bases and J gave up 2 bases, with 14 bases separating them. This CDR3 reads CSALPPTDTDTQYF. The DNA of the CDR3 is TGCAGTGCTCTCCCACCGACAGACACAGATACGCAGTATTTT.

This clonotype was detected only a few times. The gene calls are TRBV7-9 and TRBJ1-2; D ambiguous. Germline V gives CDR1 SEHNR, CDR2 FQNEAQ (reference sequence). V lost 4 bases and J 8 bases, leaving 14 bases between the germline ends. The CDR3 runs 13 residues. DNA of the CDR3: TGTGCCAGCAGCTCCCACGTCAGCTGGGGCTACACCTTC. Amino acid sequence: CASSSHVSWGYTF.

This clonotype was counted between two and nine times. The V gene is TRBV14, the J gene TRBJ2-2; D ambiguous. This CDR3 has 14 residues. The V and J ends lost 1 base and 6 bases respectively, with 9 bases between them. From germline, CDR1 is SGHDN and CDR2 FVKESK. CDR3 amino acids: CASSQVRWPGELFF. CDR3 bases: TGTGCCAGCAGCCAAGTAAGATGGCCCGGGGAGCTGTTTTTT. Supplemented by reference TRBV14 and TRBJ2-2, the full variable domain reads EAGVTQFPSHSVIEKGQTVTLRCDPISGHDNLYWYRRVMGKEIKFLLHFVKESKQDESGMPNNRFLAERTGGTYSTLKVQPAELEDSGVYFCASSQVRWPGELFFGEGSRLTVL.

This clonotype was picked up many times. V gene TRBV24-1 combines with J gene TRBJ1-2, with D hard to call. CDR3 size: 14 residues. The germline gives CDR1 KGHDR, CDR2 SFDVKD. Trimming left V 4 bases short and J 4 bases short, with 12 bases between. The CDR3 DNA sequence: TGTGCCACCAGTGACGATTCGATGGGCTATGGCTACACCTTC. Translated: CATSDDSMGYGYTF.

The rearrangement uses TRBV7-9 and TRBJ2-7; D is possibly TRBD1 (6 bases). CDR3 length: 15 amino acids. CDR1 SEHNR and CDR2 FQNEAQ come from the germline V gene (reference sequence). V was trimmed by 8 bases and J by 1 base, leaving 18 bases between them. CDR3 nucleotides: TGTGCCAGCTCCCGCGGAGGAGGACAGTCCTACGAGCAGTACTTC. Translation: CASSRGGGQSYEQYF.

This clonotype was seen more than once but under ten times. The chain joins TRBV28 to TRBJ2-1; D is unresolved. The CDR3 runs 16 residues. V was trimmed by 3 bases and J by 0 bases, leaving 12 bases between them. Germline V gene lookup returns CDR1 MDHEN and CDR2 SYDVKM. The CDR3 loop is CASSLVVAGSYNEQFF. CDR3 sequence (DNA): TGTGCCAGCAGTTTGGTGGTTGCTGGCTCCTACAATGAGCAGTTCTTC.

The sample holds many counts of this clonotype. The V call is TRBV5-1, the J call TRBJ2-7; D gene ambiguous. The CDR3 covers 16 residues. Germline CDR1 SGHRS, CDR2 YFSETQ. V lost 0 bases and J 4 bases, leaving 17 bases between the germline ends. The CDR3: CASSLGPSLDNYEQYF. For the CDR3, the DNA is TGCGCCAGCAGCTTGGGACCCTCCCTCGATAATTACGAGCAGTACTTC.

This clonotype was seen many times. The chain is built from TRBV6-2 or TRBV6-3 and TRBJ1-2; D possibly corresponds to TRBD1 (5 bases). Trimming took 6 bases from V and 2 from J, leaving 10 bases between them. This CDR3 is 13 amino acids long. Germline V gene lookup returns CDR1 MNHEY and CDR2 SVGEGT. CDR3 nucleotides: TGTGCCAGCAGGAGGGACCTAAACTATGGCTACACCTTC. Protein sequence: CASRRDLNYGYTF.

This clonotype was detected a few times. The J gene is TRBJ1-5, the V gene TRBV7-2; TRBD1 is a possible D gene (5 bases). Germline V gene sequence: CDR1 SGHTA, CDR2 FQGNSA. V was cut by 5 bases and J by 3 bases, with 14 bases left in between. CDR3 length equals 15 residues. CDR3 bases: TGTGCCAGCAGCGCCGACAGCCAGGCCAATCAGCCCCAGCATTTT. Protein product: CASSADSQANQPQHF.

The CDR3 DNA sequence: TGTGCCAGCGCCCTCTCCTTCTCAGGCTTCCAAGAGACCCAGTACTTC. This gives the protein CASALSFSGFQETQYF. The chain links TRBV7-2 to TRBJ2-5; D remains unclear. The CDR3 is made up of 16 amino acids. CDR1 and CDR2 (germline): SGHTA, FQGNSA. The V gene lost 8 bases and the J gene lost 1 base, with 20 bases spanning the gap.

This clonotype showed up many times. The CDR3 sequence: CASSLAQGSSFTDTQYF. In DNA form, the CDR3 reads TGTGCCAGCAGCTTAGCGCAGGGGTCTTCGTTCACAGATACGCAGTATTTT. The chain employs TRBV11-2 and TRBJ2-3, with D perhaps matching TRBD1 (6 bases). V lost 1 base, J lost 2 bases, and 16 bases lay in between. CDR3 length equals 17 residues. CDR1 SGHAT and CDR2 FQNNGV come from the germline V gene.

This clonotype was counted at least ten times. J is TRBJ2-5 and V is TRBV24-1; weak D call: TRBD2 (6 bases). The V gene lost 0 bases and the J gene lost 4 bases, with 14 bases spanning the gap. CDR1 and CDR2 from the germline V gene are KGHDR and SFDVKD. CDR3 length equals 16 residues. The CDR3 spells CATSDLDYGGSETQYF. The CDR3 coding sequence is TGTGCCACCAGTGATTTGGACTACGGGGGATCAGAGACCCAGTACTTC.

The chain joins TRBV7-8 to TRBJ1-6, with D unclear. The V gene's germline CDR1 is SGHVS and CDR2 FQNEAQ. Trimming shortened V by 5 bases and J by 8 bases, and 13 bases separated the two germline ends. CDR3 size: 14 residues. CDR3 sequence reads: CASSLRAEDSPLHF. CDR3 bases: TGTGCCAGCAGCCTACGGGCCGAGGATTCACCCCTCCACTTT. Full variable domain (remainder filled in from reference TRBV7-8 and TRBJ1-6): GAGVSQSPRYKVAKRGQDVALRCDPISGHVSLFWYQQALGQGPEFLTYFQNEAQLDKSGLPSDRFFAERPEGSVSTLKIQRTQQEDSAVYLCASSLRAEDSPLHFGNGTRLTVT.

This clonotype was detected many times. The genes are TRBV7-9 and TRBJ2-7, with 10 positions matching TRBD1. This CDR3 has 14 residues. The V and J ends lost 7 bases and 3 bases, in that order; junction bases with no gene match: 6. Germline CDR1 and CDR2: SEHNR and FQNEAQ (reference sequence). The CDR3 DNA sequence: TGTGCCAGCACCACCGGGACAGGGGACTACGAGCAGTACTTC. It encodes CASTTGTGDYEQYF.

This clonotype occurred many times. The CDR3 here is CASSPPSGANEQYF. The CDR3 region has the DNA TGTGCCAGCAGTCCCCCCAGCGGGGCCAACGAGCAGTACTTC. V is TRBV27 and J is TRBJ2-7; TRBD2 agrees at 7 bases. The CDR3 is 14 amino acids. V lost 5 bases and J lost 5; bases outside the gene matches: 9. CDR1 is MNHEY, CDR2 SMNVEV, per germline (reference sequence).

This clonotype was found many times. This rearrangement joins TRBV6-1 to TRBJ2-7, with D possibly being TRBD1 (5 bases). Germline V gene data show CDR1 as MNHNS and CDR2 as SASEGT. V lost 5 bases and J lost 0, with 8 bases in between. The CDR3 runs 13 residues. In DNA, the CDR3 is TGTGCCAGCAGTCCAGGGATCTCCTACGAGCAGTACGTC. It is translated as CASSPGISYEQYV.

This clonotype was observed many times. V gene TRBV5-4 combines with J gene TRBJ2-7; D is unresolved. Per the germline V gene, CDR1 is SGHNT and CDR2 is YYREEE (reference sequence). Between the trimmed V and J ends, which lost 0 bases and 3 bases, there was a span of 13 bases. The CDR3 is 15 amino acids. In DNA, the CDR3 is TGTGCCAGCAGCTTGGCCGCAGGCGGCCGCTACGAGCAGTACTTC. It translates to CASSLAAGGRYEQYF.

This clonotype came up many times. A junction boundary mismatches the germline segment, possibly from a read error. The chain is built from TRBV7-9 and TRBJ2-5; D perhaps matches TRBD2 (5 bases). This CDR3 contains 12 residues. The germline gives CDR1 SEHNR, CDR2 FQNEAQ (reference sequence). In DNA, the CDR3 is TGTGCCAGCAGCTCCCGGGAAGAGGCCCAGTACTTC. It translates to CASSSREEAQYF. Together with reference TRBV7-9 and TRBJ2-5, the CDR3 gives the full variable domain: DTGVSQNPRHKITKRGQNVTFRCDPISEHNRLYWYRQTLGQGPEFLTYFQNEAQLEKSRLLSDRFSAERPKGSFSTLEIQRTEQGDSAMYLCASSSREEAQYFGPGTRLLVL.